Below are 29 T cell receptor beta chains sequenced from a single sample in a study of PD-1 blockade in classical Hodgkin lymphoma. The sample's time point: cycle 4 day 1 (C4D1), after about 6 weeks of nivolumab. Each of the patients experienced relapse following autologous stem cell transplantation, and their brentuximab vedotin exposure differed. Only in-frame clones appear in the TCRdb table, and some are missing; sequencing was by immunoSEQ multiplex PCR. Of about 24,000 clones in the sample, around 84% were seen once. The sample was peripheral blood mononuclear cells (PBMCs), taken before the fourth cycle of nivolumab. These receptors were obtained from a human donor with classical Hodgkin lymphoma.

The sample holds one count of this clone. The chain uses TRBV7-2 and TRBJ1-3, with D possibly being TRBD1 (5 bases). The CDR3 consists of 15 residues. V gave up 6 bases and J gave up 0 bases, with 12 bases separating them. CDR1 and CDR2 (germline): SGHTA, FQGNSA. The CDR3 region is CASSSGRVSGNTIYF. CDR3 DNA: TGTGCCAGCAGTTCGGGGCGGGTCTCTGGAAACACCATATATTTT.

Judged by abundance, this clone is medium-sized (0.01 to 0.1%). The chain uses TRBV5-1 and TRBJ1-1; D may be TRBD1 (6 bases). Germline values: CDR1 SGHRS, CDR2 YFSETQ. CDR3 size: 12 residues. Trimming cost V 4 bases and J 14 bases, with 18 bases left between them. The DNA for the CDR3 is TGCGCCAGCAGCCCGTTTGGGGGCCGCGAATTCTTT. Translation: CASSPFGGREFF.

The rearrangement uses TRBV19 and TRBJ2-1; TRBD2 matches at 9 bases. Germline trimming cut 4 bases from V and 7 bases from J; bases unmatched to any gene: 17. The CDR3 has 18 residues. The germline V gene has CDR1 LNHDA and CDR2 SQIVND (reference sequence). This CDR3 reads CASSTPSSVAGVRNEQFF. CDR3 nucleotide sequence: TGTGCCAGTAGTACGCCCTCTTCGGTAGCGGGGGTAAGGAATGAGCAGTTCTTC.

The chain is built from TRBV10-3 and TRBJ1-3; D unclear. V was clipped by 5 bases and J by 0 bases, with 14 bases between them. The V gene's germline CDR1 is ENHRY and CDR2 SYGVKD. CDR3 length equals 16 residues. CDR3 sequence: CAISFGIPSSGNTIYF. CDR3 nucleotide sequence: TGTGCCATCAGTTTTGGAATCCCTAGCTCTGGAAACACCATATATTTT.

The rearrangement joins TRBV5-1 to TRBJ1-4, with TRBD1 identical over 8 bases. The CDR3 spans 18 residues. Germline V gene sequence: CDR1 SGHRS, CDR2 YFSETQ. Trimming took 0 bases from V and 6 from J; bases not matched to a gene: 13. The CDR3 region has the DNA TGCGCCAGCAGCTTGGCCCCTCAGGGGGCGCTGGGTGATGAAAAACTGTTTTTT. Translated, it gives CASSLAPQGALGDEKLFF.

The chain carries TRBV7-8 and TRBJ2-2; 7 positions match TRBD2. Germline V gene lookup returns CDR1 SGHVS and CDR2 FQNEAQ. The CDR3 contains 15 residues. After removal of 4 bases from V and 4 bases from J, the junction contained 6 bases not matched to a gene. CDR3 coding DNA: TGTGCCAGCAGCTACCGACTAGCCCGCACCGGGGAGCTGTTTTTT. It encodes CASSYRLARTGELFF.

This chain links TRBV18 with TRBJ2-5; a weak D match, TRBD2 (5 bases). The V end lost 2 bases, the J end lost 2 bases, and 12 bases lay between the germline ends. Germline V gives CDR1 KGHSH, CDR2 LQKENI. The CDR3 has 15 amino acids. CDR3 sequence reads: CASSPLSGAQETQYF. Here the CDR3 DNA reads TGTGCCAGCTCACCATTGAGCGGAGCACAAGAGACCCAGTACTTC.

The chain couples TRBV2 to TRBJ2-3, with 8 bases matching TRBD2. Trimming cost V 2 bases and J 0 bases; bases outside gene matches: 1. Germline V gene lookup returns CDR1 SNHLY and CDR2 FYNNEI. CDR3 size: 15 residues. CDR3 amino acids: CASSESGSSTDTQYF. The DNA of the CDR3 is TGTGCCAGCAGTGAAAGCGGGAGCAGCACAGATACGCAGTATTTT. The full variable domain, with the rest looked up from reference TRBV2 and TRBJ2-3, is EPEVTQTPSHQVTQMGQEVILRCVPISNHLYFYWYRQILGQKVEFLVSFYNNEISEKSEIFDDQFSVERPDGSNFTLKIRSTKLEDSAMYFCASSESGSSTDTQYFGPGTRLTVL.

This rearrangement joins TRBV10-2 to TRBJ2-3; no clear D gene. The CDR3 has 11 residues. V gave up 8 bases and J gave up 3 bases, with 6 bases separating them. Germline CDR1 and CDR2: WSHSY and SAAADI. CDR3 in DNA: TGCGCCAGCGCGGAGACAGATACGCAGTATTTT. Translating it yields CASAETDTQYF.

This clone was seen a handful of times. J is TRBJ2-3 and V is TRBV18, with TRBD1 identical over 7 bases. V lost 8 bases and J lost 2; bases outside the gene matches: 10. The CDR3 is 15 residues long. Germline-derived CDR1 and CDR2 are KGHSH and LQKENI. The CDR3 reads CASLTTGVSTDTQYF. Here the CDR3 DNA reads TGTGCCAGCCTTACAACAGGGGTATCCACAGATACGCAGTATTTT.

This sequence joins TRBV30 and TRBJ1-2; D remains unclear. The germline V gene encodes CDR1 GTSNPN and CDR2 SVGIG (reference sequence). The CDR3 loop spans 13 amino acids. The V end was cut by 2 bases, the J end by 1 base, with 8 bases between. CDR3 DNA sequence: TGTGCCTGGAGTAGCGGACTTAACTATGGCTACACCTTC. Translation: CAWSSGLNYGYTF.

J is TRBJ1-5 and V is TRBV18; D is unclear. Per germline, CDR1 KGHSH and CDR2 LQKENI. CDR3 length: 13 amino acids. The ends were cut back, 6 bases at V and 6 bases at J, with 12 bases in the middle. In DNA form, the CDR3 reads TGTGCCAGCTCCCCTGAGAGCCGTCAGCCCCAGCATTTT. Residues: CASSPESRQPQHF.

The chain recombines TRBV10-3 with TRBJ1-1; 7 nucleotides match TRBD1. V lost 4 bases to trimming and J lost 8 bases; unmatched junction nucleotides: 19. The CDR3 sequence is 17 residues long. Per the germline V gene, CDR1 is ENHRY and CDR2 is SYGVKD. This chain's CDR3 is CAISAFVGRTGHLEAFF. The CDR3 nucleotides read TGTGCCATCAGTGCGTTCGTCGGAAGGACAGGCCACCTGGAAGCTTTCTTT.

In its sample, this clone was seen a few times. The J gene is TRBJ2-7, the V gene TRBV6-6, with TRBD1 matching over 9 bases. The V and J ends lost 4 bases and 3 bases, in that order; junction bases with no gene match: 7. This CDR3 contains 15 residues. Looked up from germline, CDR1 is MNHNY and CDR2 is SVGAGI (reference sequence). The DNA for the CDR3 is TGTGCCAGCAGTTCCCCGGGACAGGGACGCTACGAGCAGTACTTC. Protein product: CASSSPGQGRYEQYF.

This chain uses TRBV28 with TRBJ1-2; D perhaps matches TRBD1 (6 bases). V gave up 5 bases and J gave up 8 bases, with 12 bases separating them. This CDR3 region has 12 residues. Germline V gene lookup returns CDR1 MDHEN and CDR2 SYDVKM. CDR3 coding DNA: TGTGCCAGCAGTCTTCGGGGGCAGGGCTACACCTTC. Its protein is CASSLRGQGYTF.

The chain is built from TRBV5-1 and TRBJ1-2; 7 nucleotides align to TRBD1. The germline gives CDR1 SGHRS, CDR2 YFSETQ. This CDR3 is 12 amino acids long. J lost 8 bases, V lost 6 bases, and 7 bases had no gene match. CDR3: CASNEGAGGYTF. The CDR3 DNA is TGCGCCAGCAACGAGGGGGCAGGAGGCTACACCTTC.

The rearrangement joins TRBV19 to TRBJ2-2; D gene uncertain. The CDR3 has 12 residues. Looked up from germline, CDR1 is LNHDA and CDR2 is SQIVND (reference sequence). The V end lost 7 bases, the J end lost 1 base, and 4 bases lay between the germline ends. CDR3 region: CASIRNTGELFF. In DNA form, the CDR3 reads TGTGCCAGTATACGGAACACCGGGGAGCTGTTTTTT.

V usage is TRBV6-1 and J usage is TRBJ2-7; 9 nucleotides match TRBD1. Germline-derived CDR1 and CDR2 are MNHNS and SASEGT. V gave up 2 bases and J gave up 4 bases; unmatched junction bases: 6. The CDR3 loop spans 15 amino acids. The CDR3 is CASSEYGTGWYEQYF. For the CDR3, the DNA is TGTGCCAGCAGTGAATACGGGACAGGGTGGTACGAGCAGTACTTC.

The chain has TRBV15 and TRBJ2-4; D possibly corresponds to TRBD2 (6 bases). This CDR3 region has 14 residues. CDR1 is LNHNV and CDR2 is YYDKDF in the germline V gene (reference sequence). Trimming pared 2 bases from V and 5 bases from J, leaving 10 bases between. The CDR3, as DNA: TGTGCCACCAGCAGACCGGGAGACGAAAACATTCAGTACTTC. Its translation is CATSRPGDENIQYF.

Only a few counts were recorded for this clone. Here the CDR3 DNA reads TGCGCCAGCAGCCAAGGTCTTGGACAGGGGATCAAAGGCGAGCAGTACTTC. This encodes CASSQGLGQGIKGEQYF. The chain carries TRBV4-1 and TRBJ2-7; 9 bases are a match to TRBD1. Germline V gene lookup returns CDR1 MGHRA and CDR2 YSYEKL. CDR3 length: 17 residues. The ends lost 1 base at V and 6 bases at J; junction bases unmatched: 13.

The V call is TRBV5-1, the J call TRBJ2-7; TRBD1 matches at 7 bases. The CDR3 spans 14 residues. The ends lost 3 bases at V and 3 bases at J; junction bases unmatched: 6. Germline CDR1 SGHRS, CDR2 YFSETQ. CDR3 protein: CASSYDRVGYEQYF. DNA for the CDR3: TGCGCCAGCAGCTACGACAGGGTGGGCTACGAGCAGTACTTC.

The chain joins TRBV19 to TRBJ2-3; 14 nucleotides match TRBD2. The CDR3 length is 17 residues. The germline CDR1 and CDR2 sequences are LNHDA and SQIVND (reference sequence). The V segment lost 4 bases and the J segment 3 bases; nucleotides outside the gene matches: 6. In nucleotides, the CDR3 is TGTGCCAGTAGTAAGGCGGGGACTAGCGGGAGAACAGATACGCAGTATTTT. The encoded protein is CASSKAGTSGRTDTQYF.

This clone was seen more than once but under ten times. The V call is TRBV19, the J call TRBJ2-4; the D is unclear. Germline V gene sequence: CDR1 LNHDA, CDR2 SQIVND (reference sequence). V lost 5 bases to trimming and J lost 8 bases, with 16 bases between them. CDR3 size: 14 residues. CDR3: CASSSRTDRDIQYF. DNA for the CDR3: TGTGCCAGTAGTTCCCGCACGGATCGGGACATTCAGTACTTC.

This sequence joins TRBV15 and TRBJ1-6; D uncertain. Germline-derived CDR1 and CDR2 are LNHNV and YYDKDF (reference sequence). The V end was cut by 0 bases, the J end by 11 bases, with 5 bases between. This CDR3 is 12 amino acids long. The CDR3 sequence: CATSRDLPPLHF. In DNA form, the CDR3 reads TGTGCCACCAGCAGAGATCTGCCACCCCTCCACTTT.

The V gene is TRBV19, the J gene TRBJ1-5; 11 bases map to TRBD1. The CDR3 runs 16 residues. Per the germline V gene, CDR1 is LNHDA and CDR2 is SQIVND (reference sequence). CDR3 sequence (DNA): TGTGCTAGGGACAGGGGGGGAATGGTGGGAAATCAGCCCCAGCATTTT. Encoded protein: CARDRGGMVGNQPQHF. The full variable domain, with the rest looked up from reference TRBV19 and TRBJ1-5, is DGGITQSPKYLFRKEGQNVTLSCEQNLNHDAMYWYRQDPGQGLRLIYYSQIVNDFQKGDIAEGYSVSREKKESFPLTVTSAQKNPTAFYLCARDRGGMVGNQPQHFGDGTRLSIL.

The gene calls are TRBV15 and TRBJ1-5; no reliable D call. The CDR3 is 13 amino acids. Trimming removed 0 bases from V and 11 bases from J, with 11 bases in between. CDR1 and CDR2 from the germline V gene are LNHNV and YYDKDF (reference sequence). This CDR3 reads CATSREGLSTQHF. The CDR3, as DNA: TGTGCCACCAGCAGAGAGGGATTAAGTACCCAGCATTTT.

DNA of the CDR3: TGTGCCAGCAGCGCCAGTTGGGTTTTTAACTATGGCTACACCTTC. This sequence encodes CASSASWVFNYGYTF. This chain links TRBV5-5 with TRBJ1-2; no clear D. Germline V gene data show CDR1 as SGHKS and CDR2 as YYEKEE (reference sequence). The CDR3 is 15 amino acids. The V and J ends lost 4 bases and 1 base respectively, with 14 bases between them.

The chain links TRBV6-1 to TRBJ2-3; 7 nucleotides align to TRBD2. The CDR3 runs 15 residues. V trimming: 1 base; J trimming: 7 bases; junction bases outside the gene matches: 8. Germline V gives CDR1 MNHNS, CDR2 SASEGT. CDR3 DNA sequence: TGTGCCAGCAGTGAAGTCCCGGGGGGACTATATACGCAGTATTTT. This codes for CASSEVPGGLYTQYF.

The chain uses TRBV11-2 and TRBJ2-5; possibly TRBD1 for D (6 bases). Trimming cost V 4 bases and J 7 bases, with 13 bases left between them. The CDR3 runs 13 residues. Germline CDR1 reads SGHAT; CDR2 reads FQNNGV. The CDR3 coding sequence is TGTGCCAGCAGCTCCAGGGGCGAGGGGACCCAGTACTTC. Its translation: CASSSRGEGTQYF.